These 12 T cell receptor beta chains were all obtained from the same sample, sequenced in a study of cytomegalovirus exposure and HLA in healthy donors. The primer mix had 60 Vbeta and 13 Jbeta primers. The data were produced by immunoSEQ multiplex PCR, yet TCRdb's version contains in-frame clones alone and is incomplete. The table records some 110,000 clones, around 78% of them present only once. Sequenced: PBMCs. Receptors were obtained from a middle-aged man in good health and CMV-seronegative.

This clone has just a few counts. The V call is TRBV28, the J call TRBJ1-3; no firm D call. Per the germline V gene, CDR1 is MDHEN and CDR2 is SYDVKM. This CDR3 is built from 15 residues. With 3 bases removed from V and 4 bases from J, the gap between germline ends came to 13 bases. The CDR3 spells CASSFLLGEGNTIYF. DNA for the CDR3: TGTGCCAGCAGTTTTTTGCTGGGCGAGGGAAACACCATATATTTT. Variable domain in full (rest from reference TRBV28 and TRBJ1-3): DVKVTQSSRYLVKRTGEKVFLECVQDMDHENMFWYRQDPGLGLRLIYFSYDVKMKEKGDIPEGYSVSREKKERFSLILESASTNQTSMYLCASSFLLGEGNTIYFGEGSWLTVV.

This clone has only a few counts. The same CDR3 is also encoded by other DNA sequences in this sample. The chain is built from TRBV19 and TRBJ1-1, with a tentative D call TRBD1 (6 bases). The V gene lost 3 bases and the J gene lost 0 bases, with 8 bases spanning the gap. The CDR3 totals 14 residues. Germline V lookup: CDR1 LNHDA, CDR2 SQIVND (reference sequence). The CDR3: CASSIGQMNTEAFF. As DNA, the CDR3 is TGTGCCAGTAGTATCGGACAGATGAACACTGAAGCTTTCTTT.

The V and J genes are TRBV4-1 and TRBJ1-3, with D possibly being TRBD1 (5 bases). Trimming shortened V by 0 bases and J by 5 bases, and 8 bases separated the two germline ends. The CDR3 has 14 residues. Per the germline V gene, CDR1 is MGHRA and CDR2 is YSYEKL. The chain's CDR3 is CASSQDRGRNTIYF. CDR3 DNA sequence: TGCGCCAGCAGCCAAGATAGGGGCCGAAACACCATATATTTT.

To note about this clone: Distinct nucleotide sequences in the sample also encode this CDR3. The rearrangement uses TRBV7-9 and TRBJ2-7; TRBD2 is a possible D gene (6 bases). Germline values: CDR1 SEHNR, CDR2 FQNEAQ (reference sequence). With 5 bases removed from V and 0 bases from J, the gap between germline ends came to 26 bases. This CDR3 has 19 amino acids. This CDR3 is CASSKLLNYRDSNSYEQYF. DNA for the CDR3: TGTGCCAGCAGCAAACTTCTTAACTACCGGGACTCAAACTCCTACGAGCAGTACTTC.

The CDR3 region has the DNA TGCGCCAGCAGCCAAGAATACGGGACTACCTCAGAAAAACTGTTTTTT. It specifies CASSQEYGTTSEKLFF. The rearrangement links TRBV4-3 to TRBJ1-4; D may be TRBD1 (5 bases). The CDR3 is 16 amino acids. Per the germline V gene, CDR1 is LGHNA and CDR2 is YSLEER. V was cut by 0 bases and J by 8 bases, with 16 bases left in between.

This clone was detected only a few times. V gene TRBV6-6 combines with J gene TRBJ2-7, with D tentatively TRBD1 (6 bases). The CDR3 extends over 14 amino acids. Deletions cut 6 bases from V and 0 bases from J, with 12 bases between. Looked up from germline, CDR1 is MNHNY and CDR2 is SVGAGI (reference sequence). The CDR3 spells CASRLTGSSYEQYF. In nucleotides, the CDR3 is TGTGCCAGCAGGTTAACAGGGAGCTCCTACGAGCAGTACTTC.

This rearrangement joins TRBV5-1 to TRBJ2-1; 14 bases line up with TRBD2. The CDR3 length is 17 residues. Germline lookup yields CDR1 SGHRS and CDR2 YFSETQ. After removal of 2 bases from V and 5 bases from J, the junction contained 6 bases not matched to a gene. The CDR3 DNA reads as TGCGCCAGCAGCTTCCCTTCGACTAGCGGGGGGGACAATGAGCAGTTCTTC. This sequence encodes CASSFPSTSGGDNEQFF.

The V gene is TRBV6-1, the J gene TRBJ2-3; 9 bases match TRBD1. After removal of 7 bases from V and 1 base from J, the junction contained 6 bases not matched to a gene. In germline, CDR1 is MNHNS, CDR2 SASEGT. This CDR3 is 15 amino acids long. As DNA, the CDR3 is TGTGCCAGCAACCTGGACAGGGGACGCACAGATACGCAGTATTTT. Amino acid sequence: CASNLDRGRTDTQYF.

This clone was recorded only once. The chain couples TRBV5-1 to TRBJ1-1; TRBD1 is a possible D gene (5 bases). This CDR3 contains 14 residues. The germline CDR1 and CDR2 sequences are SGHRS and YFSETQ. V was trimmed by 3 bases and J by 0 bases, leaving 9 bases between them. The DNA for the CDR3 is TGCGCCAGCAGCTACGGGGGAATGAACACTGAAGCTTTCTTT. Its protein is CASSYGGMNTEAFF.

This clone was counted between two and nine times. J is TRBJ1-3 and V is TRBV21-1; the table calls TRBD1, which could not be checked here. TRBV21-1 is designated a pseudogene. CDR3 size: 17 residues. The chain's CDR3 is CASSKYRDRSSGNTIYF. The CDR3 DNA sequence: TGTGCCAGCAGCAAGTACCGGGACAGATCCTCTGGAAACACCATATATTTT.

This chain connects TRBV6-4 to TRBJ2-7, with a possible D match to TRBD2 (6 bases). Germline assignment: CDR1 MRHNA and CDR2 SNTAGT. V shed 4 bases and J shed 1 base, with 20 bases lying between them. The CDR3 extends over 17 amino acids. The CDR3 region is CASSVPWGVGQSYEQYF. The CDR3 DNA reads TGTGCCAGCAGTGTCCCCTGGGGGGTCGGTCAATCCTACGAGCAGTACTTC.

This rearrangement joins TRBV18 to TRBJ1-2; D possibly corresponds to TRBD1 (5 bases). Per the germline V gene, CDR1 is KGHSH and CDR2 is LQKENI. The CDR3 is 14 residues long. Deletions cut 1 base from V and 2 bases from J, with 8 bases between. CDR3 sequence: CASSPQGPNYGYTF. The CDR3 DNA sequence: TGTGCCAGCTCACCACAGGGGCCCAACTATGGCTACACCTTC. Variable domain in full (rest from reference TRBV18 and TRBJ1-2): NAGVMQNPRHLVRRRGQEARLRCSPMKGHSHVYWYRQLPEEGLKFMVYLQKENIIDESGMPKERFSAEFPKEGPSILRIQQVVRGDSAAYFCASSPQGPNYGYTFGSGTRLTVV.